This T cell receptor beta chain appears in the sequencing data of a study of cytotoxic CD8 clonotypes in ibrutinib-treated CLL. Overall study: There were about 10 relapsed/refractory patients and around 15 treatment-naive patients, and 17 were IGHV unmutated.

As to this clone: Antigen specificity is unknown.

This CDR3 is built from 18 residues. J gave up 4 bases and V 2 bases, and 10 bases lay outside the gene matches. From germline, CDR1 is LNHDA and CDR2 SQIVND (reference sequence). Data came from immunoSEQ multiplex PCR; TCRdb stores just in-frame clones and leaves some out. The data show approximately 50,000 clones, with over 60% seen just once and around 42% held by the top ten. Findings and caveats of the study: Clonality went up at ibrutinib response and then declined back toward baseline at progression.

The specimen comprised PBMCs, sampled after 12 months of ibrutinib treatment. The gene calls are TRBV19 and TRBJ2-1; 11 nucleotides align to TRBD2. The sequence came from a human donor with chronic lymphocytic leukemia. This CDR3 is CASSIKAPGTSGYNEQFF. The CDR3 nucleotides read TGTGCCAGTAGTATAAAGGCCCCCGGGACTAGCGGTTACAATGAGCAGTTCTTC.